This entry describes one TCR beta chain. The antigen is not known. With molecular barcodes, quantitative 5'-RACE was used to make the TCR beta libraries. A single record per CDR3 protein comes from TCRdb applying MiXCR to the 5' RACE reads. The sample lists 350,000 or so distinct CDR3 sequences; approximately 8.2% were seen once. The sample originates from a study of CD8 T cells in ankylosing spondylitis. General study points: Matched synovial fluid from ankylosing spondylitis patients was reported to be enriched for disease-linked clones. Previous work reported some of these motif variants in the synovial fluid and blood of reactive arthritis. Apparently characteristic of ankylosing spondylitis blood was a TCR beta motif (about eight highly homologous variants).

The CDR3 runs 13 residues. Germline values: CDR1 LNHDA, CDR2 SQIVND (reference sequence). V lost 6 bases to trimming and J lost 1 base; unmatched junction nucleotides: 2. The chain uses TRBV19 and TRBJ1-1; 7 bases agree with TRBD1. This TCR came from a male donor with ankylosing spondylitis. Sequenced material: blood, either unsorted or a sorted T cell fraction (not recorded which). This CDR3 is CASRWTGNTEAFF. CDR3 DNA: TGTGCCAGTAGGTGGACAGGGAACACTGAAGCTTTCTTT.